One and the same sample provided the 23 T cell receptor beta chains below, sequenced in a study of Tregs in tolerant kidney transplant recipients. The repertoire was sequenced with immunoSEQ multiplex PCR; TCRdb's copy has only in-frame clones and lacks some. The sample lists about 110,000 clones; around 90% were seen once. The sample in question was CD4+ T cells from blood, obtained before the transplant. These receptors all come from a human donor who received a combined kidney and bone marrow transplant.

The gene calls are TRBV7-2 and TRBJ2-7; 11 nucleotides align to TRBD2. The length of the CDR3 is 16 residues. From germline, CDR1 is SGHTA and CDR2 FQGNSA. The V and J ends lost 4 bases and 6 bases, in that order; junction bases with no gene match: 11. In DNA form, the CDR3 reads TGTGCCAGCAGCTGGGCGACTAGCGGGAATAGCGGCGAGCAGTACTTC. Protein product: CASSWATSGNSGEQYF.

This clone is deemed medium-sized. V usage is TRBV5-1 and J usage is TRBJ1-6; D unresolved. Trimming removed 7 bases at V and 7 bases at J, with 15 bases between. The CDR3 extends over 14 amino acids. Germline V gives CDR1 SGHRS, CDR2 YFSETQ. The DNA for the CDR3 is TGCGCCAGCTCCGACAACCCTGCGAATTCACCCCTCCACTTT. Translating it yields CASSDNPANSPLHF.

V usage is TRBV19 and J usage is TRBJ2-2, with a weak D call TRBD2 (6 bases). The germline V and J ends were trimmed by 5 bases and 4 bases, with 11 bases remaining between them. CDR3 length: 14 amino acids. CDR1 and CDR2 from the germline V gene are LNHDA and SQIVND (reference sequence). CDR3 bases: TGTGCCAGTAGTTGGGTAGCGGTCACCGGGGAGCTGTTTTTT. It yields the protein CASSWVAVTGELFF.

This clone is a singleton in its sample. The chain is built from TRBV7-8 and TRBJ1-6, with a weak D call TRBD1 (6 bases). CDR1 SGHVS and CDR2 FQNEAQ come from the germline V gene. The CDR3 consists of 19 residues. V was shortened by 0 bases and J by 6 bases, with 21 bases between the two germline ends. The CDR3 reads CASSLAPQGFPMTNSPLHF. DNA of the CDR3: TGTGCCAGCAGCTTAGCTCCCCAGGGGTTCCCAATGACTAATTCACCCCTCCACTTT. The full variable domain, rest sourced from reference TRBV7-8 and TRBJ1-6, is GAGVSQSPRYKVAKRGQDVALRCDPISGHVSLFWYQQALGQGPEFLTYFQNEAQLDKSGLPSDRFFAERPEGSVSTLKIQRTQQEDSAVYLCASSLAPQGFPMTNSPLHFGNGTRLTVT.

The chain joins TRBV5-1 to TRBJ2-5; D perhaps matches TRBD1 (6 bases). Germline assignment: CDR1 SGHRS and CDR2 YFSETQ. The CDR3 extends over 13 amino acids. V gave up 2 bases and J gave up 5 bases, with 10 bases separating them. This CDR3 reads CASSFRGVETQYF. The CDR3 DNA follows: TGCGCCAGCAGCTTCAGGGGTGTGGAGACCCAGTACTTC.

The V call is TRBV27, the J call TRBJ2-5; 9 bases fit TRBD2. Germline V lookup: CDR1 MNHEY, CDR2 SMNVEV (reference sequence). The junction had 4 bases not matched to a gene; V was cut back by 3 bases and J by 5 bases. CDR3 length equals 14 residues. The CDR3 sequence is CASSLSSGAETQYF. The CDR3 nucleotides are TGTGCCAGCAGTTTGTCTAGCGGGGCCGAGACCCAGTACTTC.

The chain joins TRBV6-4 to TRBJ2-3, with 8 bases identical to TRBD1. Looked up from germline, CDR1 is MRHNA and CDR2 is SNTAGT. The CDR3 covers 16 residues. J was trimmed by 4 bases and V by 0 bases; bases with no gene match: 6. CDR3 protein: CASSDSPGGNSDTQYF. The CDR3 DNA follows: TGTGCCAGCAGTGACTCTCCAGGGGGCAATTCAGATACGCAGTATTTT.

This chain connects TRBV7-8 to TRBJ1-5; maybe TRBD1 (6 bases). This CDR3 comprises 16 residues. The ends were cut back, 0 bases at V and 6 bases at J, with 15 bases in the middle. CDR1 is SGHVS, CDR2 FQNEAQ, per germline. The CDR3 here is CASSLAAQGFSQPQHF. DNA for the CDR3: TGTGCCAGCAGCTTAGCGGCTCAGGGGTTCAGTCAGCCCCAGCATTTT.

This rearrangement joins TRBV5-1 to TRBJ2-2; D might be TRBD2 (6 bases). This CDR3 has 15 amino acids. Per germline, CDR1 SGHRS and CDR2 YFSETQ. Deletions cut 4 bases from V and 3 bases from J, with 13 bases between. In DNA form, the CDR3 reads TGCGCCAGCAGCGTCCGGGACTCAGACACCGGGGAGCTGTTTTTT. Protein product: CASSVRDSDTGELFF.

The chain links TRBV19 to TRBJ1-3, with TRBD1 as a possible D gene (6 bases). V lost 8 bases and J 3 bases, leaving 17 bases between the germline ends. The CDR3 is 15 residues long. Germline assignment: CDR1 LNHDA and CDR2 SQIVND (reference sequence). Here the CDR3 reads CASARRGAGGNTIYF. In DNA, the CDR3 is TGTGCCAGTGCCCGTCGGGGGGCTGGTGGAAACACCATATATTTT.

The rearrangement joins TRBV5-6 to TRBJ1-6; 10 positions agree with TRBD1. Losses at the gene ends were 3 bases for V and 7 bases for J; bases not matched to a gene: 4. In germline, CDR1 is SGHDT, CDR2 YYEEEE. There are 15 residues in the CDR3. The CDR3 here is CASSSRQGANSPLHF. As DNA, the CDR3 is TGTGCCAGCAGCTCTCGACAGGGGGCGAATTCACCCCTCCACTTT.

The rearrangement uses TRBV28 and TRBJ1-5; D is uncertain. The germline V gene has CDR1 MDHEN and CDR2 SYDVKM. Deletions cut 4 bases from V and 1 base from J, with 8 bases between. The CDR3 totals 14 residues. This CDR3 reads CASSWSTSNQPQHF. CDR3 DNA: TGTGCCAGCAGTTGGTCTACGAGCAATCAGCCCCAGCATTTT.

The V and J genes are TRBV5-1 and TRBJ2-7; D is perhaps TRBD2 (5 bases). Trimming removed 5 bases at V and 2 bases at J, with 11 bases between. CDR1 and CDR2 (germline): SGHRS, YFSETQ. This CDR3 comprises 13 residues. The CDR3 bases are TGCGCCAGCAGACCTGGACTGGCCTACGAGCAGTACTTC. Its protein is CASRPGLAYEQYF.

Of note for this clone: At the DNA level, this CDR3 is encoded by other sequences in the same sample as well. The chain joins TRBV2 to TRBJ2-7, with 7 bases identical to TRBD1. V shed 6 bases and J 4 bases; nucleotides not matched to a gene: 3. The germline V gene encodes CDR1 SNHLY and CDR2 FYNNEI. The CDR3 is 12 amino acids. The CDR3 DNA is TGTGCCAGCAGCGGGGACAGTTACGAGCAGTACTTC. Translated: CASSGDSYEQYF.

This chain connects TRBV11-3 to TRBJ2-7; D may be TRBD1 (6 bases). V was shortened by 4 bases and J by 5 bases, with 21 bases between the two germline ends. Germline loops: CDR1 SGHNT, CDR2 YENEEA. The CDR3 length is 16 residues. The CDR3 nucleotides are TGTGCCAGCAGCTACGGGGCTTTCCACAGGGTGGACGAGCAGTACTTC. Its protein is CASSYGAFHRVDEQYF.

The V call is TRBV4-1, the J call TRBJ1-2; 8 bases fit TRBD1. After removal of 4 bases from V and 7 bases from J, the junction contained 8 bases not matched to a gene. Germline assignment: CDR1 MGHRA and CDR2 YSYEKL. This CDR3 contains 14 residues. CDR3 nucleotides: TGCGCCAGCAGCCGATTCCAGGGGGCGGGTGGCTACACCTTC. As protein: CASSRFQGAGGYTF.

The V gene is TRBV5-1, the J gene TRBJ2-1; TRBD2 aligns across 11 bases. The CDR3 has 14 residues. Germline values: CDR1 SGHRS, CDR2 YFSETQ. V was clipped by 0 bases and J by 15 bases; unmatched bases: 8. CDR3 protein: CASSLGLAGGGVFF. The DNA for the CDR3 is TGCGCCAGCAGCTTGGGGCTAGCGGGAGGCGGCGTGTTCTTC. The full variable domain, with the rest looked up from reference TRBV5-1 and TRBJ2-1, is KAGVTQTPRYLIKTRGQQVTLSCSPISGHRSVSWYQQTPGQGLQFLFEYFSETQRNKGNFPGRFSGRQFSNSRSEMNVSTLELGDSALYLCASSLGLAGGGVFFGPGTRLTVL.

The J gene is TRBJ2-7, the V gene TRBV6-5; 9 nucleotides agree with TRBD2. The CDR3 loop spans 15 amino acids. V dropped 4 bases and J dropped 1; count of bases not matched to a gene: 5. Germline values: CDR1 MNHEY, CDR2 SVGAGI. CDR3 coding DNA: TGTGCCAGCAGTTCGAGACTAGCGGTATCCTACGAGCAGTACTTC. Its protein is CASSSRLAVSYEQYF.

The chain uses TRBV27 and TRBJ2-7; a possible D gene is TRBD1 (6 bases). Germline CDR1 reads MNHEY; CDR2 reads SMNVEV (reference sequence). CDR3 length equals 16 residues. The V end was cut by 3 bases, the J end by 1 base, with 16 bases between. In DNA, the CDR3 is TGTGCCAGCAGTTTTTCCCGGCAGGGGAGATCCTACGAGCAGTACTTC. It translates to CASSFSRQGRSYEQYF.

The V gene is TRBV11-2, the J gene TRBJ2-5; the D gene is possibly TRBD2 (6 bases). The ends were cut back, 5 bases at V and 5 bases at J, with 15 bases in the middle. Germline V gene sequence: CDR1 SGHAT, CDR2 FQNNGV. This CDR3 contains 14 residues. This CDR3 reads CASSPGGVGETQYF. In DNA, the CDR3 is TGTGCCAGCAGCCCGGGCGGGGTGGGGGAGACCCAGTACTTC.

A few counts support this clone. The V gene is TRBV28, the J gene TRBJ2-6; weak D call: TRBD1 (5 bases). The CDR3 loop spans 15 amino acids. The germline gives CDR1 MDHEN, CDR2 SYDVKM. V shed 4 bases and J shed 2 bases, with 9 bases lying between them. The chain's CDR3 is CASSSQGAGANVLTF. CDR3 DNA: TGTGCCAGCAGTTCCCAGGGTGCTGGGGCCAACGTCCTGACTTTC.

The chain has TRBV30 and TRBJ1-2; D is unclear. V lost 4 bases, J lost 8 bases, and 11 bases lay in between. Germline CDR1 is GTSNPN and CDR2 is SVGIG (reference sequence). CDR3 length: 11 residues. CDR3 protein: CAWKIPVGYTF. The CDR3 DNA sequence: TGTGCCTGGAAGATTCCAGTGGGCTACACCTTC. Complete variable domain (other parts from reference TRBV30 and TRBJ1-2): SQTIHQWPATLVQPVGSPLSLECTVEGTSNPNLYWYRQAAGRGLQLLFYSVGIGQISSEVPQNLSASRPQDRQFILSSKKLLLSDSGFYLCAWKIPVGYTFGSGTRLTVV.

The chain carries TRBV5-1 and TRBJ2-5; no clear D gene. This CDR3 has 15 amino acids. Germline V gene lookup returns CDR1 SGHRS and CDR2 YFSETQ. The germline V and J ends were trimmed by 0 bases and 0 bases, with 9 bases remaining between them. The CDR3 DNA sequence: TGCGCCAGCAGCTTGGGGCAGGCAAACCAAGAGACCCAGTACTTC. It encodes CASSLGQANQETQYF.